This entry lists 25 T cell receptor beta chains sequenced from one sample in a study of Ad26.COV2.S vaccination and SARS-CoV-2 variants. Treatment specified: around 19 received Ad26.COV2.S at low or high dose, single or two shots; about 5 received placebo; per-sample allocation not given. Sampling occurred on day 63 after the first vaccine or placebo injection. Here immunoSEQ multiplex PCR was the method, and the copy in TCRdb shows in-frame clones only, minus some. The sample comprises 300,000 to 350,000 clones, roughly 90% of which are singletons, and about 10% rests with the top ten. Sequenced material: peripheral blood, taken in a trial of Ad26.COV2.S vaccine versus placebo. The receptors originated from a person between 18 and 65 years old who received the Ad26.COV2.S COVID-19 vaccine or a placebo.

In its sample, this clone was seen a few times. The DNA for the CDR3 is TGCGCCAGCAGCCTGACAGGGGATCCCTACGAGCAGTACTTC. This encodes CASSLTGDPYEQYF. V and J are TRBV5-1 and TRBJ2-7; 8 nucleotides line up with TRBD1. Germline CDR1 reads SGHRS; CDR2 reads YFSETQ. The ends lost 4 bases at V and 2 bases at J; junction bases unmatched: 5. The CDR3 sequence is 14 residues long.

The chain combines TRBV7-9 with TRBJ2-1; no firm D call. The CDR3 contains 16 residues. Trimming stripped 1 base from V and 8 bases from J, with 18 bases between. Germline CDR1 reads SEHNR; CDR2 reads FQNEAQ (reference sequence). CDR3 DNA: TGTGCCAGCAGCTTAGGCGACCCAGTTTTCCGGGATGAGCAGTTCTTC. Residues: CASSLGDPVFRDEQFF. Filled out from reference TRBV7-9 and TRBJ2-1, the complete variable domain reads DTGVSQNPRHKITKRGQNVTFRCDPISEHNRLYWYRQTLGQGPEFLTYFQNEAQLEKSRLLSDRFSAERPKGSFSTLEIQRTEQGDSAMYLCASSLGDPVFRDEQFFGPGTRLTVL.

The CDR3 spells CASSRPLAGVSDTQYF. In DNA, the CDR3 is TGTGCCAGCAGCAGACCACTAGCGGGAGTGTCCGATACGCAGTATTTT. This chain joins TRBV28 and TRBJ2-3; 11 bases fit TRBD2. V shed 6 bases and J 6 bases; nucleotides not matched to a gene: 11. From germline, CDR1 is MDHEN and CDR2 SYDVKM. This CDR3 contains 16 residues.

The chain combines TRBV28 with TRBJ2-7; 10 nucleotides agree with TRBD1. Germline loops: CDR1 MDHEN, CDR2 SYDVKM. J was trimmed by 5 bases and V by 6 bases; bases with no gene match: 7. This CDR3 has 14 amino acids. CDR3: CASREDRGADEQYF. The CDR3 DNA sequence: TGTGCCAGCAGGGAGGACAGGGGGGCCGACGAGCAGTACTTC.

The chain uses TRBV4-2 and TRBJ2-2; the D gene could be TRBD1 or TRBD2 (6 bases each). The V and J ends lost 0 bases and 9 bases respectively, with 23 bases between them. The CDR3 is made up of 18 amino acids. Germline V CDR1 and CDR2: LGHNA, YNFKEQ. CDR3 nucleotides: TGTGCCAGCAGCCAAGAGGGAAGCGTGGGGGGCCGGGGAAGGGAGCTGTTTTTT. Residues: CASSQEGSVGGRGRELFF.

V is TRBV2 and J is TRBJ1-6; D remains unclear. Per the germline V gene, CDR1 is SNHLY and CDR2 is FYNNEI. The CDR3 has 16 amino acids. With 8 bases removed from V and 14 bases from J, the gap between germline ends came to 28 bases. CDR3 DNA: TGTGCCAGCGGTTCCGCGCTTCTAGGCGTAGTTTTGGCCCTCCACTTT. Amino acid sequence: CASGSALLGVVLALHF.

The chain couples TRBV11-1 to TRBJ2-7; TRBD1 is a possible D gene (6 bases). Germline V gives CDR1 SGHAT, CDR2 FQDESV (reference sequence). The CDR3 runs to 15 residues. V lost 1 base to trimming and J lost 4 bases, with 14 bases between them. CDR3 DNA: TGTGCCAGCAGCTTAGAGGGGACAATAGCATACGAGCAGTACTTC. This gives the protein CASSLEGTIAYEQYF.

The chain uses TRBV27 and TRBJ1-1, with 7 bases identical to TRBD1. The V segment lost 0 bases and the J segment 9 bases; nucleotides outside the gene matches: 10. The CDR3 is 15 residues long. Per the germline V gene, CDR1 is MNHEY and CDR2 is SMNVEV (reference sequence). In DNA, the CDR3 is TGTGCCAGCAGTTTATCTAGAGGGACGGGACAGAAAGCTTTCTTT. This sequence encodes CASSLSRGTGQKAFF.

The CDR3 DNA reads as TGTGCCAGCAGCTTACAGGGGCGGACTGAAGCTTTCTTT. It yields the protein CASSLQGRTEAFF. The chain carries TRBV7-2 and TRBJ1-1, with D perhaps matching TRBD1 (6 bases). Germline CDR1 and CDR2: SGHTA and FQGNSA. The V and J ends lost 2 bases and 5 bases respectively, with 9 bases between them. The CDR3 consists of 13 residues.

This rearrangement joins TRBV10-3 to TRBJ1-4, with D possibly TRBD1 on 6 matching bases. The CDR3 totals 14 residues. The V gene lost 6 bases and the J gene lost 6 bases, with 14 bases spanning the gap. Germline V gene lookup returns CDR1 ENHRY and CDR2 SYGVKD. The CDR3 nucleotides read TGTGCCATCAGCCCCAGGGGCGATGATGAAAAACTGTTTTTT. Protein sequence: CAISPRGDDEKLFF.

The chain carries TRBV28 and TRBJ2-7; 10 bases are a match to TRBD2. Germline CDR1 is MDHEN and CDR2 is SYDVKM. V lost 4 bases and J lost 1; bases outside the gene matches: 7. The CDR3 is made up of 16 amino acids. CDR3 DNA sequence: TGTGCCAGCAGTTCCGATAGCGGGGGGTTTTCCTACGAGCAGTACTTC. This sequence encodes CASSSDSGGFSYEQYF.

This chain uses TRBV7-2 with TRBJ1-1; tentatively, D is TRBD1 (6 bases). There are 15 residues in the CDR3. V was cut by 5 bases and J by 4 bases, with 17 bases left in between. Germline loops: CDR1 SGHTA, CDR2 FQGNSA. DNA for the CDR3: TGTGCCAGCAGCCCCGACGGGGGGCCGAGCACTGAAGCTTTCTTT. It yields the protein CASSPDGGPSTEAFF.

This CDR3 is CASSRGTGYTGELFF. For the CDR3, the DNA is TGTGCCAGCAGTAGGGGGACAGGGTACACCGGGGAGCTGTTTTTT. The chain employs TRBV2 and TRBJ2-2; 9 nucleotides match TRBD1. Per germline, CDR1 SNHLY and CDR2 FYNNEI. The CDR3 spans 15 residues. The trim removed 5 bases at V and 3 bases at J, leaving 4 bases unmatched.

This chain connects TRBV9 to TRBJ1-4, with D unresolved. Trimming took off 0 bases at V and 8 bases at J, with 17 bases between the two ends. Germline V gene sequence: CDR1 SGDLS, CDR2 YYNGEE. The CDR3 is 16 amino acids. The chain's CDR3 is CASSVASLSVGEKLFF. CDR3 in DNA: TGTGCCAGCAGCGTAGCTTCCCTTTCGGTTGGCGAAAAACTGTTTTTT.

The CDR3 here is CASTGAGRSYTF. In nucleotides, the CDR3 is TGTGCCAGCACCGGGGCCGGGCGGAGCTACACCTTC. J is TRBJ1-2 and V is TRBV12-3 or TRBV12-4; TRBD1 is a possible D gene (5 bases). The CDR3 contains 12 residues. V was clipped by 7 bases and J by 9 bases, with 15 bases between them.

The sample holds a few counts of this clone. The chain joins TRBV4-2 to TRBJ2-2, with D uncertain. Looked up from germline, CDR1 is LGHNA and CDR2 is YNFKEQ. This CDR3 spans 15 amino acids. With 4 bases removed from V and 0 bases from J, the gap between germline ends came to 9 bases. Here the CDR3 DNA reads TGTGCCAGCAGCCGAGGTAGGGCGAACACCGGGGAGCTGTTTTTT. Encoded protein: CASSRGRANTGELFF.

The V and J genes are TRBV5-1 and TRBJ2-7, with TRBD2 matching 11 bases. The CDR3 has 16 residues. After removal of 1 base from V and 2 bases from J, the junction contained 5 bases not matched to a gene. The germline gives CDR1 SGHRS, CDR2 YFSETQ. The CDR3 sequence is CASSLTSGLAAYEQYF. CDR3 bases: TGCGCCAGCAGCTTGACCTCGGGACTAGCGGCCTACGAGCAGTACTTC.

V is TRBV2 and J is TRBJ2-7; D may be TRBD1 (6 bases). The CDR3 extends over 14 amino acids. The V end was cut by 6 bases, the J end by 2 bases, with 14 bases between. CDR1 SNHLY and CDR2 FYNNEI come from the germline V gene. The chain's CDR3 is CASSVRGLAYEQYF. The CDR3 DNA reads TGTGCCAGCAGCGTCAGGGGTTTAGCCTACGAGCAGTACTTC.

The gene calls are TRBV28 and TRBJ2-1; possibly TRBD1 or TRBD2 for D (8 bases each). Germline CDR1 and CDR2: MDHEN and SYDVKM. V was pared by 9 bases and J by 0 bases, with 21 bases between. This CDR3 is built from 17 residues. CDR3 loop: CASETGVSGSSYNEQFF. CDR3 DNA sequence: TGTGCCAGTGAGACAGGGGTCAGCGGGAGCTCCTACAATGAGCAGTTCTTC.

This clone was recorded only once. The rearrangement joins TRBV5-1 to TRBJ1-1; 8 nucleotides match TRBD1. Germline-derived CDR1 and CDR2 are SGHRS and YFSETQ. The J segment lost 1 base and the V segment lost 0 bases, leaving 2 bases of the junction unmatched. The CDR3 totals 15 residues. Written as DNA, the CDR3 is TGCGCCAGCAGCTTGGCGGACAGGGCGAACACTGAAGCTTTCTTT. Translated, it gives CASSLADRANTEAFF.

The V call is TRBV5-1, the J call TRBJ1-1; D is unresolved. Between the trimmed V and J ends, which lost 0 bases and 1 base, there was a span of 10 bases. The CDR3 has 15 amino acids. Germline V gene sequence: CDR1 SGHRS, CDR2 YFSETQ. The CDR3 protein is CASSLGGRRNTEAFF. The CDR3 DNA is TGCGCCAGCAGCTTGGGCGGCAGGAGGAACACTGAAGCTTTCTTT.

The table lists this clone with a count of one. The CDR3: CASSLDATDTQYF. DNA for the CDR3: TGCGCCAGCAGCTTGGACGCCACAGATACGCAGTATTTT. The gene calls are TRBV5-1 and TRBJ2-3, with D hard to call. The CDR3 has 13 residues. Trimming cost V 0 bases and J 2 bases, with 4 bases left between them. Germline V gene sequence: CDR1 SGHRS, CDR2 YFSETQ. Looking up the rest from reference TRBV5-1 and TRBJ2-3 gives the full variable domain: KAGVTQTPRYLIKTRGQQVTLSCSPISGHRSVSWYQQTPGQGLQFLFEYFSETQRNKGNFPGRFSGRQFSNSRSEMNVSTLELGDSALYLCASSLDATDTQYFGPGTRLTVL.

The chain has TRBV3-1 (or the pseudogene TRBV3-2) and TRBJ2-2; D unclear. V was trimmed by 4 bases and J by 8 bases, leaving 5 bases between them. This CDR3 contains 11 residues. Germline V gene lookup returns CDR1 LGHDT and CDR2 YNNKEL (reference sequence). The CDR3 DNA follows: TGTGCCAGCAGCCTGGCGGGGGAGCTGTTTTTT. Residues: CASSLAGELFF.

This clone was seen a single time. The rearrangement links TRBV28 to TRBJ2-3, with D possibly being TRBD2 (6 bases). V dropped 4 bases and J dropped 2 bases, with 13 bases sitting between them. Germline-derived CDR1 and CDR2 are MDHEN and SYDVKM. The CDR3 has 15 residues. For the CDR3, the DNA is TGTGCCAGCAGTTCCGGGACTCAGAACACAGATACGCAGTATTTT. Its translation is CASSSGTQNTDTQYF.

The V call is TRBV5-1, the J call TRBJ2-7; tentatively, D is TRBD1 (5 bases). This CDR3 is 16 amino acids long. The ends were cut back, 4 bases at V and 2 bases at J, with 19 bases in the middle. From germline, CDR1 is SGHRS and CDR2 YFSETQ. The CDR3 DNA follows: TGCGCCAGCAGCATGACAGCTGCGCGGATGACCTACGAGCAGTACTTC. Translation: CASSMTAARMTYEQYF.